This T cell receptor (beta chain) originates from a study of molecular identifiers for immune sequencing clone quantification. Study information: Replicates partitioned RNA from approximately 20,000 or 98,000 naive CD8 cells into five parts, sequencing four.

This clonotype was seen ten or more times. The antigen remains unidentified. TCRdb recomputed calls from the PCR reads with MiXCR, one row per CDR3 protein. The sample has hundreds of thousands of distinct CDR3 sequences, roughly 25% seen once; the top ten hold about 0.84%. With RNA at 10%, 30% or 50%, naive CD8 libraries came from approximately 20,000 to 980,000 sorted cells. Study-wide results and limits: Jurkat TCR RNA spiked in from one cell could reportedly be detected among about 1.1 million naive cells.

In germline, CDR1 is SQVTM, CDR2 ANQGSEA. V was trimmed by 7 bases and J by 0 bases, leaving 6 bases between them. This CDR3 contains 11 residues. The chain recombines TRBV29-1 with TRBJ2-5; the D gene is possibly TRBD2 (6 bases). The sequencing input was naive CD8+ T cells from blood, with Jurkat cell RNA spiked in. Subset described: FACS-sorted CD8+CD4-CCR7+CD45RA+ naive T cells. The sequence was collected from a human donor in good health. Some libraries in this study had Jurkat cell RNA spiked in. DNA for the CDR3: TGCAGCGGACTAGACCAAGAGACCCAGTACTTC. Amino acids: CSGLDQETQYF.